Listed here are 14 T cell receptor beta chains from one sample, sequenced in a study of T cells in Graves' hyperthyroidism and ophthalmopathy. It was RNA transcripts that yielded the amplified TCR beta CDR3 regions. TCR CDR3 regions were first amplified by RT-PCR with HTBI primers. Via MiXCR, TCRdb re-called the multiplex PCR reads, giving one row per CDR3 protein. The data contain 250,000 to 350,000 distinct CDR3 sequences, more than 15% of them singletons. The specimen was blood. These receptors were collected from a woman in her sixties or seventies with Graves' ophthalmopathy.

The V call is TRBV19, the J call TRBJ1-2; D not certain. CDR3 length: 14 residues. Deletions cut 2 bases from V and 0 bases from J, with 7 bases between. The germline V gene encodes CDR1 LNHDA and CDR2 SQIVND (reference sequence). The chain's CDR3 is CASSIFGANYGYTF. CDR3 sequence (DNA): TGTGCCAGTAGTATATTTGGAGCTAACTATGGCTACACCTTC.

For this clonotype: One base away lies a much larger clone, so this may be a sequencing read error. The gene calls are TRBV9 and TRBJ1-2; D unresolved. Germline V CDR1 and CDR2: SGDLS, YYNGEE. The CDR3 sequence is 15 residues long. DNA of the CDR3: TGTGCCAGCAGCTACTCCCCGGGCGGCGGCTATGGCTTCACCTTC. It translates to CASSYSPGGGYGFTF.

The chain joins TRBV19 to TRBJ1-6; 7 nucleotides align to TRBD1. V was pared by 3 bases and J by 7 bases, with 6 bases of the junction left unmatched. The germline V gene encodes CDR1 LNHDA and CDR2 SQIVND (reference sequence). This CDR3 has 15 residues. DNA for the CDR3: TGTGCCAGTAGTATCCCGGGACAGTCAAATTCACCCCTCCACTTT. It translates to CASSIPGQSNSPLHF.

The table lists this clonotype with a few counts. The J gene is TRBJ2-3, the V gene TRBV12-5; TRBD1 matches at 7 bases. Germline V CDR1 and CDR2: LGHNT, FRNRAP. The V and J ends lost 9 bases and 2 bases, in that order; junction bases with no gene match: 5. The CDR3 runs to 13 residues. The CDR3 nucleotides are TGTGCTAGCAAGACAGGGAACACAGATACGCAGTATTTT. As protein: CASKTGNTDTQYF. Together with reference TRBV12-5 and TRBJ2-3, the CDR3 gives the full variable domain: DARVTQTPRHKVTEMGQEVTMRCQPILGHNTVFWYRQTMMQGLELLAYFRNRAPLDDSGMPKDRFSAEMPDATLATLKIQPSEPRDSAVYFCASKTGNTDTQYFGPGTRLTVL.

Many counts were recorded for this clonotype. The CDR3 loop reads CSVVGREGEKLFF. CDR3 coding DNA: TGCAGCGTTGTGGGCAGGGAGGGGGAAAAACTGTTTTTT. The rearrangement uses TRBV29-1 and TRBJ1-4; possible D gene TRBD1, 5 bases. Germline V gives CDR1 SQVTM, CDR2 ANQGSEA. V lost 4 bases, J lost 8 bases, and 14 bases lay in between. CDR3 length: 13 residues.

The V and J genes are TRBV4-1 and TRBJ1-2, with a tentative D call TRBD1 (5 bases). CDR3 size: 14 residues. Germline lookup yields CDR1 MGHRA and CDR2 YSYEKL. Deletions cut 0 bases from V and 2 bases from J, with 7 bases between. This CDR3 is CASSQDRVNYGYTF. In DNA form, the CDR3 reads TGCGCCAGCAGCCAAGACAGGGTAAACTATGGCTACACCTTC.

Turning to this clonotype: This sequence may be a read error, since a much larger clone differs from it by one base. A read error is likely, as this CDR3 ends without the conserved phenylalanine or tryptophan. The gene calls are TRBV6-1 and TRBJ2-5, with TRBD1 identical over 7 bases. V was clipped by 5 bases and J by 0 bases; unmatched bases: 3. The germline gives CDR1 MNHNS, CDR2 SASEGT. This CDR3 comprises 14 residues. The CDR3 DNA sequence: TGTGCCAGCAGTCCGGGACAGCACCAAGAGACCCAGTACCTC. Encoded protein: CASSPGQHQETQYL.

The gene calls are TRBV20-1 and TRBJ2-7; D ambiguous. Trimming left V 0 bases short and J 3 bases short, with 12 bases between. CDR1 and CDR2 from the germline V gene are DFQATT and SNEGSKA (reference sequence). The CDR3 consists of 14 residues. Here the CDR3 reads CSARDRLPGYEQYF. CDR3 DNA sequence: TGCAGTGCTAGAGATCGATTACCCGGCTACGAGCAGTACTTC.

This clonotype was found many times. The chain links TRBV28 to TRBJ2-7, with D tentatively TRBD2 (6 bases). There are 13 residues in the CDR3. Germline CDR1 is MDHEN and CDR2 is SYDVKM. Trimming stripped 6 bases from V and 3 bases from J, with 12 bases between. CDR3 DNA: TGTGCCAGCAGGGGACTGGGTGTCTACGAGCAGTACTTC. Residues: CASRGLGVYEQYF.

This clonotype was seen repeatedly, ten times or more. CDR3: CASSLAGVVVGYTF. The CDR3 bases are TGTGCCAGCAGCTTAGCCGGTGTAGTGGTCGGCTACACCTTC. This chain uses TRBV11-2 with TRBJ1-2; D is unclear. Looked up from germline, CDR1 is SGHAT and CDR2 is FQNNGV. Trimming took off 1 base at V and 8 bases at J, with 14 bases between the two ends. The CDR3 is 14 amino acids.

The CDR3 is CASSLLGGQGNSPLHF. CDR3 nucleotides: TGTGCCAGCAGCCTCTTGGGGGGACAGGGGAATTCACCCCTCCACTTT. J is TRBJ1-6 and V is TRBV7-2; 10 bases match TRBD1. This CDR3 has 16 amino acids. With 5 bases clipped from V and 7 bases from J, the junction kept 8 bases outside the gene matches. Looked up from germline, CDR1 is SGHTA and CDR2 is FQGNSA.

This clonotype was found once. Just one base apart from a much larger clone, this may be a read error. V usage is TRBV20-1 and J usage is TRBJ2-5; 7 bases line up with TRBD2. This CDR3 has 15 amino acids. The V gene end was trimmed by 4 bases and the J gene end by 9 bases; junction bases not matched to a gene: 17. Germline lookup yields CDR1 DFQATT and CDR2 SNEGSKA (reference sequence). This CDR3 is CSATRRGRGTEAQYF. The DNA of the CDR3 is TGCAGTGCTACAAGACGGGGGAGGGGAACGGAGGCCCAGTACTTC.

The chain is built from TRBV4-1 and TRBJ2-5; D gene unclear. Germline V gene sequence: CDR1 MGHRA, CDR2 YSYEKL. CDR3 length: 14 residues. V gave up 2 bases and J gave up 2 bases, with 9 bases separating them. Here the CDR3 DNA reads TGCGCCAGCAGCCAACTTTATTTTCAAGAGACCCAGTACTTC. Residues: CASSQLYFQETQYF.

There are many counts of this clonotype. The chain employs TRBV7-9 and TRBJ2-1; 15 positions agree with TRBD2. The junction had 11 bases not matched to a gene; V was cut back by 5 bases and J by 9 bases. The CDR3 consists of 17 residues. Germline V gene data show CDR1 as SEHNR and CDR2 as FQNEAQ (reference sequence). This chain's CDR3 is CASSAEWTSGGVVEQFF. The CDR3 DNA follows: TGTGCCAGCAGCGCCGAGTGGACTAGCGGGGGGGTAGTTGAGCAGTTCTTC.